A single sample is the source of the 15 T cell receptor beta chains below, sequenced in a study of OX40 agonist ivuxolimab in advanced cancers. Profiled with immunoSEQ multiplex PCR; TCRdb holds only in-frame clones, not every one. The sample holds about 58,000 clones, about nine tenths seen once. The sample consisted of CD4+ or CD8+ T cells sorted from blood, taken in a trial of the OX40 agonist ivuxolimab. The receptors come from an adult with an advanced solid tumor such as melanoma, head and neck, liver or kidney cancer.

V is TRBV6-1 and J is TRBJ1-2; a possible D gene is TRBD1 (6 bases). The CDR3 has 14 residues. Germline CDR1 reads MNHNS; CDR2 reads SASEGT. The V end lost 6 bases, the J end lost 2 bases, and 13 bases lay between the germline ends. CDR3 in amino acids: CASRQRTDNYGYTF. The CDR3 DNA sequence: TGTGCCAGCAGACAGAGGACAGACAACTATGGCTACACCTTC.

V and J are TRBV10-1 and TRBJ2-3; 7 nucleotides align to TRBD1. The CDR3 extends over 17 amino acids. The germline V gene has CDR1 WNHNN and CDR2 SYGVQD (reference sequence). The junction had 17 bases not matched to a gene; V was cut back by 7 bases and J by 4 bases. CDR3 in DNA: TGCGCCAGCATCACCGAGGGGGCGCGAAGAGTGGCAGATACGCAGTATTTT. This codes for CASITEGARRVADTQYF.

This clone was counted between two and nine times. The chain links TRBV5-1 to TRBJ2-7; 7 bases match TRBD2. The CDR3 has 15 residues. With 4 bases clipped from V and 4 bases from J, the junction kept 11 bases outside the gene matches. The germline gives CDR1 SGHRS, CDR2 YFSETQ. CDR3 residues: CASSPQSASGYEQYF. The CDR3 DNA sequence: TGCGCCAGCAGCCCGCAGTCGGCTAGCGGTTACGAGCAGTACTTC.

J is TRBJ1-5 and V is TRBV4-3; TRBD1 might be the D (5 bases). This CDR3 spans 17 amino acids. With 0 bases removed from V and 0 bases from J, the gap between germline ends came to 12 bases. Looked up from germline, CDR1 is LGHNA and CDR2 is YSLEER. The CDR3 sequence: CASSQDRGRYSNQPQHF. In DNA form, the CDR3 reads TGCGCCAGCAGCCAAGATCGGGGGAGATATAGCAATCAGCCCCAGCATTTT.

The chain joins TRBV15 to TRBJ1-3; weak D call: TRBD1 (5 bases). V was clipped by 1 base and J by 4 bases, with 11 bases between them. Germline assignment: CDR1 LNHNV and CDR2 YYDKDF (reference sequence). The CDR3 is 15 amino acids. The CDR3 reads CATSRGPGPGNTIYF. Written as DNA, the CDR3 is TGTGCCACCAGCAGAGGGCCAGGGCCAGGAAACACCATATATTTT. The full variable domain, its missing parts supplied by reference TRBV15 and TRBJ1-3, is DAMVIQNPRYQVTQFGKPVTLSCSQTLNHNVMYWYQQKSSQAPKLLFHYYDKDFNNEADTPDNFQSRRPNTSFCFLDIRSPGLGDTAMYLCATSRGPGPGNTIYFGEGSWLTVV.

The V call is TRBV5-1, the J call TRBJ2-7, with D unresolved. This CDR3 spans 15 amino acids. Germline V lookup: CDR1 SGHRS, CDR2 YFSETQ. V was pared by 0 bases and J by 2 bases, with 12 bases between. The CDR3 reads CASSLDGSPAYEQYF. The CDR3 DNA reads TGCGCCAGCAGCTTGGACGGTAGTCCCGCCTACGAGCAGTACTTC.

The chain's CDR3 is CSVEDTGTGVPYEQYF. CDR3 sequence (DNA): TGCAGCGTTGAAGACACCGGGACAGGGGTGCCCTACGAGCAGTACTTC. J is TRBJ2-7 and V is TRBV29-1; 10 positions match TRBD1. The CDR3 length is 16 residues. The germline V gene has CDR1 SQVTM and CDR2 ANQGSEA. Losses at the gene ends were 0 bases for V and 2 bases for J; bases not matched to a gene: 7.

The table lists this clone with a few counts. The J gene is TRBJ1-1, the V gene TRBV30, with D perhaps TRBD1 (5 bases). The CDR3 runs 14 residues. The V gene lost 0 bases and the J gene lost 1 base, with 9 bases spanning the gap. Germline CDR1 and CDR2: GTSNPN and SVGIG (reference sequence). The CDR3 nucleotides are TGTGCCTGGAGTGTACACGACAGGAACACTGAAGCTTTCTTT. Translated: CAWSVHDRNTEAFF.

The chain combines TRBV30 with TRBJ2-1; 10 bases align to TRBD2. Per germline, CDR1 GTSNPN and CDR2 SVGIG (reference sequence). The junction had 5 bases not matched to a gene; V was cut back by 1 base and J by 8 bases. The CDR3 has 14 amino acids. CDR3 sequence: CAWSDPSGSYEQFF. For the CDR3, the DNA is TGTGCCTGGAGTGATCCTAGCGGGAGCTATGAGCAGTTCTTC.

In the case of this clone: The junction shows a germline mismatch at one end, possibly a read error. The chain couples TRBV30 to TRBJ2-5; a weak D match, TRBD1 (6 bases). Germline V gives CDR1 GTSNPN, CDR2 SVGIG (reference sequence). The CDR3 spans 14 residues. The CDR3 protein is CAWSVRMGAETQHF. The CDR3 DNA reads TGTGCCTGGAGTGTACGAATGGGGGCGGAGACCCAGCACTTC.

The chain is built from TRBV29-1 and TRBJ2-1; 9 nucleotides agree with TRBD1. The junction had 19 bases not matched to a gene; V was cut back by 6 bases and J by 7 bases. CDR1 SQVTM and CDR2 ANQGSEA come from the germline V gene. The CDR3 runs 17 residues. In nucleotides, the CDR3 is TGCAGCGTGTTGGGACAGGGAGAAGCGGGGCCTAGGAATGAGCAGTTCTTC. Protein product: CSVLGQGEAGPRNEQFF.

The rearrangement links TRBV11-2 to TRBJ2-1; D perhaps matches TRBD2 (7 bases). Germline V gene sequence: CDR1 SGHAT, CDR2 FQNNGV. The V end was cut by 4 bases, the J end by 5 bases, with 15 bases between. This CDR3 contains 15 residues. In nucleotides, the CDR3 is TGTGCCAGCAGCTCCGGCGGGGGCCTAAACAATGAGCAGTTCTTC. This encodes CASSSGGGLNNEQFF.

The V gene is TRBV6-6, the J gene TRBJ2-2, with D possibly being TRBD2 (6 bases). CDR1 MNHNY and CDR2 SVGAGI come from the germline V gene (reference sequence). V was clipped by 6 bases and J by 6 bases, with 11 bases between them. This CDR3 has 13 residues. This CDR3 is CASSPLAPGELFF. DNA of the CDR3: TGTGCCAGCAGCCCGCTAGCGCCCGGGGAGCTGTTTTTT.

The chain couples TRBV6-6 to TRBJ2-7, with D possibly being TRBD1 (6 bases). Trimming left V 2 bases short and J 4 bases short, with 12 bases between. This CDR3 comprises 14 residues. Germline assignment: CDR1 MNHNY and CDR2 SVGAGI (reference sequence). CDR3 residues: CASSYLGAGYEQYF. In DNA form, the CDR3 reads TGTGCCAGCAGTTACCTGGGGGCGGGTTACGAGCAGTACTTC.

The chain has TRBV27 and TRBJ2-3; tentatively, D is TRBD2 (6 bases). Per the germline V gene, CDR1 is MNHEY and CDR2 is SMNVEV (reference sequence). With 7 bases removed from V and 5 bases from J, the gap between germline ends came to 25 bases. The length of the CDR3 is 17 residues. Here the CDR3 DNA reads TGTGCCAGCATTGCGGGGCTAGGGGCTGGAGGGGTAGATACGCAGTATTTT. Its protein product is CASIAGLGAGGVDTQYF.